This T cell receptor (beta chain) was profiled in a study of OX40 agonist ivuxolimab in advanced cancers. Study overall: An anti-OX40 (CD134) antibody with agonistic activity, ivuxolimab, was administered to patients.

This CDR3 spans 14 amino acids. Trimming removed 4 bases from V and 4 bases from J, with 15 bases in between. CDR1 is SGDLS, CDR2 YYNGEE, per germline. Some clones are missing from TCRdb's copy, which holds only in-frame ones; the method was immunoSEQ multiplex PCR. The sample shows 13,000 to 15,000 clones, about 88% of them seen only once. The material was CD4+ or CD8+ T cells sorted from blood, obtained in a trial of the OX40 agonist ivuxolimab. The chain links TRBV9 to TRBJ2-7; D possibly uses TRBD1 or TRBD2 (5 bases each). The source of this sequence is an adult with an advanced solid tumor such as melanoma, head and neck, liver or kidney cancer. CDR3: CASSPQVGGYEQYF. CDR3 bases: TGTGCCAGCAGCCCCCAGGTTGGGGGTTACGAGCAGTACTTC.